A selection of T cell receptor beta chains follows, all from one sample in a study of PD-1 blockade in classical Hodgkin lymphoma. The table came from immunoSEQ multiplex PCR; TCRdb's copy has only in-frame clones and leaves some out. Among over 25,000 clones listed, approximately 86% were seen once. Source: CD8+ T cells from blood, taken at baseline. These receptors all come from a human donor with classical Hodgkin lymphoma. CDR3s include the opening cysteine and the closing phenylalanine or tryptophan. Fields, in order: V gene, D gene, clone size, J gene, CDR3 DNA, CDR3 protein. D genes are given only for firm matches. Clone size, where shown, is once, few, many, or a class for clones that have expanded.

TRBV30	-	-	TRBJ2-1	TGTGCCTGGAGTCCCCTCGCGGACAATGAGCAGTTCTTC	CAWSPLADNEQFF
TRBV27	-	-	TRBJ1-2	TGTGCCAGCAGTCCCCAGGTCCTGAACTATGGCTACACCTTC	CASSPQVLNYGYTF
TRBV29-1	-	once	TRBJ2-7	TGCAGCGTCGGTTCGGACGAGCAGTACTTC	CSVGSDEQYF
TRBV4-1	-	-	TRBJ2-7	TGCGCCAGCAGCCACCGGGACGGAGCCTACGAGCAGTACTTC	CASSHRDGAYEQYF
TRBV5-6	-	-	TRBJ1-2	TGTGCCAGCAGCCTGATTTGGGACTATGGCTACACCTTC	CASSLIWDYGYTF
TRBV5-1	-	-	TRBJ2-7	TGCGCCAGCAGCTTGGCATTTGCGGGACGGAATTCCTACGAGCAGTACTTC	CASSLAFAGRNSYEQYF
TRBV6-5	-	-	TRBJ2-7	TGTGCCAGCAGTTACGGGACACTTTACGAGCAGTACTTC	CASSYGTLYEQYF
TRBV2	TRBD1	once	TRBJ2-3	TGTGCCAGTAAGGGGGCTTCCTTAGATACGCAGTATTTT	CASKGASLDTQYF
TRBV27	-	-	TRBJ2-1	TGTGCCAGCATAACTGGCAATGAGCAGTTCTTC	CASITGNEQFF
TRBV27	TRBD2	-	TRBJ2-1	TGTGCCAGCAGTCTAGCGGGAGAAATGGATGAGCAGTTCTTC	CASSLAGEMDEQFF